A selection of T cell receptor beta chains follows, all from one sample in a study of blood T cell repertoires in COVID-19. Assay used: immunoSEQ multiplex PCR; TCRdb lists only in-frame clones, some missing. The table records about 43,000 clones, just over 85% of them present only once. The sequencing input was peripheral blood. The source of these receptors is a man between 60 and 75 years old with active COVID-19. CDR3s include the opening cysteine and the closing phenylalanine or tryptophan. Each record gives: V gene, J gene, CDR3 length, CDR3 protein.

TRBV7-3	TRBJ1-6	15	CASSLSSSYNSPLHF
TRBV24-1	TRBJ2-2	14	CATSGQGANGELFF
TRBV10-3	TRBJ2-3	18	CAISEGRDPGSKWDTQYF
TRBV10-3	TRBJ1-5	12	CAISLPGQPQHF
TRBV2	TRBJ1-2	14	CAGSLGQLIYGYTF
TRBV21-1	TRBJ2-2	17	CASSNATSQPNTGELFF
TRBV7-2	TRBJ1-2	13	CASSLQGFGGYTF
TRBV7-3	TRBJ2-5	11	CAPPSAGIGDF
TRBV3-1/TRBV3-2	TRBJ2-2	14	CASSQDGGRRELFF
TRBV27	TRBJ2-5	18	CASSLSSLGLAGVASQYF
TRBV18	TRBJ1-3	16	CASSPQDRVPGNTIYF
TRBV10-3	TRBJ2-7	12	CAIRAPSYEQYF
TRBV28	TRBJ2-7	15	CASGPAGTFDYEQYF
TRBV7-2	TRBJ1-1	15	CASSPQTGLNTEAFF
TRBV19	TRBJ1-1	14	CASSALGQPTEAFF
TRBV5-6	TRBJ1-2	13	CATAGRARYGYTF
TRBV6-5	TRBJ2-3	14	CASKREGGTDTQYF
TRBV4-2	TRBJ1-1	15	CASSQESQGFTEAFF
TRBV9	TRBJ2-2	16	CASSADRAGNTGELFF
TRBV5-1	TRBJ2-2	16	CASSFDRGEKPGELFF
TRBV10-3	TRBJ2-2	16	CAISQAGPTNTGELFF
TRBV28	TRBJ2-4	19	CASSSGLAWNIGAKNIQYF
TRBV5-1	TRBJ2-3	15	CASSPGTGLTDTQYF
TRBV7-3	TRBJ1-1	13	CASSFQGNTEAFF
TRBV19	TRBJ2-3	16	CASSTPGQGSTDTQYF
TRBV5-4	TRBJ1-3	16	CASSSGQSYSGNTIYF
TRBV30	TRBJ2-7	13	CAWSFLAGFEQYF
TRBV14	TRBJ1-2	15	CASSYRTGTLYGYTF
TRBV6-1	TRBJ2-1	17	CASSDGAGGPSYNEQFF
TRBV5-1	TRBJ2-1	15	CASSLRLAGETEQFF
TRBV9	TRBJ1-4	17	CASSVGQGAGIGEKLFF
TRBV10-3	TRBJ2-5	13	CATGGGIPETQYF
TRBV7-8	TRBJ2-3	15	CASSLALSSTDTQYF